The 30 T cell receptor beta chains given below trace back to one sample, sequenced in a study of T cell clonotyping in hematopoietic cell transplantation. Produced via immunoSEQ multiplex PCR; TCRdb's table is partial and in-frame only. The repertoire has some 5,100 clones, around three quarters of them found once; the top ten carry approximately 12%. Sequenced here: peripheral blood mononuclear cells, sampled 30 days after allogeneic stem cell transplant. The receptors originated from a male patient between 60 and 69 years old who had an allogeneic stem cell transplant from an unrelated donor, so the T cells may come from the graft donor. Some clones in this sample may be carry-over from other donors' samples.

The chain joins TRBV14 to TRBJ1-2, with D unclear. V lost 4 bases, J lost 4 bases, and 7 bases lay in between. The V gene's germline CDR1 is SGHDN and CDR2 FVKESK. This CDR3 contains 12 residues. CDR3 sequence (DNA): TGTGCCAGCAGCCCGTCCGGCTATGGCTACACCTTC. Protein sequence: CASSPSGYGYTF.

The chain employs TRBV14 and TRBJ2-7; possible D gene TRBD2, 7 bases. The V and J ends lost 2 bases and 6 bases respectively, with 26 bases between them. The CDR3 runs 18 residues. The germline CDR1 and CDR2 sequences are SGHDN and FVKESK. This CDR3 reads CASSQPGQFGGGGGEQYF. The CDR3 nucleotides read TGTGCCAGCAGCCAACCCGGTCAGTTTGGGGGAGGGGGAGGCGAGCAGTACTTC. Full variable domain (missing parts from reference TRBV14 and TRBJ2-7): EAGVTQFPSHSVIEKGQTVTLRCDPISGHDNLYWYRRVMGKEIKFLLHFVKESKQDESGMPNNRFLAERTGGTYSTLKVQPAELEDSGVYFCASSQPGQFGGGGGEQYFGPGTRLTVT.

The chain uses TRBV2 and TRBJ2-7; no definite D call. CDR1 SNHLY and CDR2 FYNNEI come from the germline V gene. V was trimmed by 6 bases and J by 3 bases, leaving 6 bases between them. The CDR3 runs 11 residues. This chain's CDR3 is CASSPIYEQYF. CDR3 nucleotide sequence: TGTGCCAGCAGCCCAATCTACGAGCAGTACTTC. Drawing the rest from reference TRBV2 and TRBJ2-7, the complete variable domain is EPEVTQTPSHQVTQMGQEVILRCVPISNHLYFYWYRQILGQKVEFLVSFYNNEISEKSEIFDDQFSVERPDGSNFTLKIRSTKLEDSAMYFCASSPIYEQYFGPGTRLTVT.

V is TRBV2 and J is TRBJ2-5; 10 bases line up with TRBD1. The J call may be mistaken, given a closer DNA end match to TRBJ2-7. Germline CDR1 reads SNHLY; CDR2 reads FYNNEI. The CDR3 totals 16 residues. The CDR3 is CASRSKPGQGIYEQYF. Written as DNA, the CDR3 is TGTGCCAGCAGAAGCAAGCCGGGACAGGGGATCTACGAGCAGTACTTC.

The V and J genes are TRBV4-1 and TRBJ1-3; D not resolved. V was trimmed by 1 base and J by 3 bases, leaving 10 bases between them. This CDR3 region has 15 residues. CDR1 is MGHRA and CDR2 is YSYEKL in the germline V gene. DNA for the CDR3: TGCGCCAGCAGCCAAGGGACGGGTTTTGGAAACACCATATATTTT. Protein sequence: CASSQGTGFGNTIYF.

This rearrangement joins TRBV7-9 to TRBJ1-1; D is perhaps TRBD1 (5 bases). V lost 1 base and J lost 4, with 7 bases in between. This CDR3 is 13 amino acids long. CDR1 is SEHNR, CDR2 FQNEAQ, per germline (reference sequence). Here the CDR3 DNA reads TGTGCCAGCAGCTTAGGCAGGGCCACTGAAGCTTTCTTT. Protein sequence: CASSLGRATEAFF.

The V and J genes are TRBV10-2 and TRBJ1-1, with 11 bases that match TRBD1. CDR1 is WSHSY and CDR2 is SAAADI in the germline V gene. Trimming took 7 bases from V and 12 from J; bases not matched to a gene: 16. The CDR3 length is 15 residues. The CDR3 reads CASTHGGQGGFGTFF. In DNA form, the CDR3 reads TGCGCCAGCACTCATGGGGGACAGGGGGGGTTCGGGACTTTCTTT.

CDR3 DNA sequence: TGCGCCAGCAGTAAAATCGAGGGGTCTGCAACTAATGAAAAACTGTTTTTT. This codes for CASSKIEGSATNEKLFF. The chain uses TRBV5-1 and TRBJ1-4, with D perhaps matching TRBD1 (5 bases). CDR1 and CDR2 (germline): SGHRS, YFSETQ. The CDR3 totals 17 residues. The V end lost 5 bases, the J end lost 0 bases, and 17 bases lay between the germline ends.

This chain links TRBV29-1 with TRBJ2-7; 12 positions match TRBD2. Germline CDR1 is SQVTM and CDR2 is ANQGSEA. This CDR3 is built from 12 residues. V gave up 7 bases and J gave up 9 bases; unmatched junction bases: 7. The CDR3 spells CSGRTSGKVQYF. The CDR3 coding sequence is TGCAGCGGTCGGACTAGCGGGAAAGTGCAGTACTTC.

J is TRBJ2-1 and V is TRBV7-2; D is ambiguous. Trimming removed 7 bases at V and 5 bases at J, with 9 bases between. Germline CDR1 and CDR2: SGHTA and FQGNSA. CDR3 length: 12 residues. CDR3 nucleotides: TGTGCCAGCACGGGCCCACACAATGAGCAGTTCTTC. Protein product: CASTGPHNEQFF.

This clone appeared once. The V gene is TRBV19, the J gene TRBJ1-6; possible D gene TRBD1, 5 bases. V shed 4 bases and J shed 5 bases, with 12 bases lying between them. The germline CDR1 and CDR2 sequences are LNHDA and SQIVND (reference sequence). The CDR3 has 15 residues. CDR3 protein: CASSNKAGDNSPLHF. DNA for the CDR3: TGTGCCAGTAGTAATAAGGCGGGGGATAATTCACCCCTCCACTTT.

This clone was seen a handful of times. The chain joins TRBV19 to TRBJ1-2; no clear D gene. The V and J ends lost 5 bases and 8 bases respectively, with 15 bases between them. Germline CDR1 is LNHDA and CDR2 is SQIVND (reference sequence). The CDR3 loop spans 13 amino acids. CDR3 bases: TGTGCCAGTAGTGTGGAAGGCGCCTGGGGCTACACCTTC. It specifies CASSVEGAWGYTF. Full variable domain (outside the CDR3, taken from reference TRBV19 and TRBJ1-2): DGGITQSPKYLFRKEGQNVTLSCEQNLNHDAMYWYRQDPGQGLRLIYYSQIVNDFQKGDIAEGYSVSREKKESFPLTVTSAQKNPTAFYLCASSVEGAWGYTFGSGTRLTVV.

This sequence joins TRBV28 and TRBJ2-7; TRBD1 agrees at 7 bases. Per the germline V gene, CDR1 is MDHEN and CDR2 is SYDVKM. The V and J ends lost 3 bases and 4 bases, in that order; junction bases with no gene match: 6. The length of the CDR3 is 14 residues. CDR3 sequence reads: CASSFKGAHYEQYF. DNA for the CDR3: TGTGCCAGCAGTTTTAAGGGGGCCCATTACGAGCAGTACTTC.

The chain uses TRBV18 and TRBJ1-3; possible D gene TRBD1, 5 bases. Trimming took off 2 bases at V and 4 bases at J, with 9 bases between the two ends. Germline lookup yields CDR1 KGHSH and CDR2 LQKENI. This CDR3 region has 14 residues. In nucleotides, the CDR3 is TGTGCCAGCTCACCAGGGAGGGGAGGAAACACCATATATTTT. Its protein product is CASSPGRGGNTIYF.

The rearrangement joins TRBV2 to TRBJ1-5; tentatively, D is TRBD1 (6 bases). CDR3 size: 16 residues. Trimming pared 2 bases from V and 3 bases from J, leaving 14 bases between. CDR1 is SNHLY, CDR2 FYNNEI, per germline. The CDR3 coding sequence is TGTGCCAGCAGTGAATTGGGGGGCGTCAACAATCAGCCCCAGCATTTT. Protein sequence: CASSELGGVNNQPQHF. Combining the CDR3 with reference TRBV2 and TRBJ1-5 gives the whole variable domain EPEVTQTPSHQVTQMGQEVILRCVPISNHLYFYWYRQILGQKVEFLVSFYNNEISEKSEIFDDQFSVERPDGSNFTLKIRSTKLEDSAMYFCASSELGGVNNQPQHFGDGTRLSIL.

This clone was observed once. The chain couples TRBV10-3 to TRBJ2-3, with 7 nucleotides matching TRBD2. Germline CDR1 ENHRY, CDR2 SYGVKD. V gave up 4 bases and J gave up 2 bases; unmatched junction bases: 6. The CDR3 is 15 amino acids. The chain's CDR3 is CAISGAGVNTDTQYF. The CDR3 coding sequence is TGTGCCATCAGTGGCGCGGGGGTTAACACAGATACGCAGTATTTT.

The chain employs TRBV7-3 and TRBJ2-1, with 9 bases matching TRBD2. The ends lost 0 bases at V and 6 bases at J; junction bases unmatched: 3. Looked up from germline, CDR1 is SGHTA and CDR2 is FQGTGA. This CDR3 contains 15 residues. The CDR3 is CASSLTRGGGNEQFF. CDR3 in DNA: TGTGCCAGCAGCTTAACCCGCGGGGGGGGCAATGAGCAGTTCTTC. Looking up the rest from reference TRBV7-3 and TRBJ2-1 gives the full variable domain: GAGVSQTPSNKVTEKGKYVELRCDPISGHTALYWYRQSLGQGPEFLIYFQGTGAADDSGLPNDRFFAVRPEGSVSTLKIQRTERGDSAVYLCASSLTRGGGNEQFFGPGTRLTVL.

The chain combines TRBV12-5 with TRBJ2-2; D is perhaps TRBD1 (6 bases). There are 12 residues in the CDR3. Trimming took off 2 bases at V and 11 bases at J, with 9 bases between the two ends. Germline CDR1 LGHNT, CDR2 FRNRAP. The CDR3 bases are TGTGCTAGTGGTTTGTTACAGGGAGAGCTGTTTTTT. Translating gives CASGLLQGELFF.

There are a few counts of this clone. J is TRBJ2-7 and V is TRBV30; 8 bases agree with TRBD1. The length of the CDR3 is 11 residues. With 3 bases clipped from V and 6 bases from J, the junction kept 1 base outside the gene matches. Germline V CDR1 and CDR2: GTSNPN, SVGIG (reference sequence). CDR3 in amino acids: CAWRQGGEQYF. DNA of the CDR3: TGTGCCTGGAGACAGGGGGGCGAGCAGTACTTC.

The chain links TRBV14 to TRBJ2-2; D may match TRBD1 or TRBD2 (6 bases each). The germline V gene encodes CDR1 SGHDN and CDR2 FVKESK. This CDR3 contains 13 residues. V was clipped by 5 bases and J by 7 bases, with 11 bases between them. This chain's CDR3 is CASSRQEGGELFF. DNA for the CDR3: TGTGCCAGCAGCAGACAGGAGGGCGGGGAGCTGTTTTTT.

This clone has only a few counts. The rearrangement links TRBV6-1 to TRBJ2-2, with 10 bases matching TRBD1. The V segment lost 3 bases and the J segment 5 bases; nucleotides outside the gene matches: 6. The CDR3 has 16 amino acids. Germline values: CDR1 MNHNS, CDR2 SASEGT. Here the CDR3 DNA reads TGTGCCAGCAGTGATCGGGACAGGGGAAGGACCGGGGAGCTGTTTTTT. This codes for CASSDRDRGRTGELFF.

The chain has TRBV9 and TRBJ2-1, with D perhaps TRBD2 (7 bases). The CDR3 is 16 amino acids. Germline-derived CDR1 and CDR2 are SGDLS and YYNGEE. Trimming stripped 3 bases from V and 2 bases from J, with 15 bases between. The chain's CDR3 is CASSGGGGNTYNEQFF. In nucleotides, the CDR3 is TGTGCCAGCAGCGGGGGAGGGGGGAATACCTACAATGAGCAGTTCTTC.

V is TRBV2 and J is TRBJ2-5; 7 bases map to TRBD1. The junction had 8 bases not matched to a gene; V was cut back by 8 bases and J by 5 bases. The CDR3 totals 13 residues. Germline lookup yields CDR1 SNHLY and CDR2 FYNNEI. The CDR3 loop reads CASYRGVEETQYF. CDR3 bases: TGTGCCAGCTACAGGGGTGTTGAGGAGACCCAGTACTTC.

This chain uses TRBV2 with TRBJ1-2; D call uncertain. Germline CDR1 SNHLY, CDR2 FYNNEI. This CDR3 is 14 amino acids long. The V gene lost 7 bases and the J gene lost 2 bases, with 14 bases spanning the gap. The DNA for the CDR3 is TGTGCCAGCATTTACAGAGCGGCCAACTATGGCTACACCTTC. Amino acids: CASIYRAANYGYTF.

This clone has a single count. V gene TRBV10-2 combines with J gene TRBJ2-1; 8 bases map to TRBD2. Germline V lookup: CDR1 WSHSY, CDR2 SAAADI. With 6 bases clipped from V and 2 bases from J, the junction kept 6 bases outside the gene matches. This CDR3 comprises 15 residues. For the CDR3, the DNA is TGCGCCAGCAGCTCCACTAGCGGCACCTACAATGAGCAGTTCTTC. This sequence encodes CASSSTSGTYNEQFF.

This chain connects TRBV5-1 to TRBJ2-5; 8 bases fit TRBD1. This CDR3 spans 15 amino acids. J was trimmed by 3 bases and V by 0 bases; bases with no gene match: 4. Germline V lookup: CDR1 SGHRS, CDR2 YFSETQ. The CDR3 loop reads CASSLVAGGKETQYF. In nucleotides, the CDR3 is TGCGCCAGCAGCTTGGTGGCAGGGGGCAAAGAGACCCAGTACTTC.

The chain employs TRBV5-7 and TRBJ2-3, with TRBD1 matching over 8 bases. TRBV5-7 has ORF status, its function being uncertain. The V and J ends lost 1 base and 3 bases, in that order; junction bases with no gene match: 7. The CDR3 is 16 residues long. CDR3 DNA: TGTGCCAGCAGCTTGATATTGACAGGGGCAACAGATACGCAGTATTTT. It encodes CASSLILTGATDTQYF.

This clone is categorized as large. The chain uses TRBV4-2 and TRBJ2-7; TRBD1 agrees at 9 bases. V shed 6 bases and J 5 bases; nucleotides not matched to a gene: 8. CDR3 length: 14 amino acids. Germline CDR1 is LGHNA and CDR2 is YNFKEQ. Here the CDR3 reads CASSSTGGRDEQYF. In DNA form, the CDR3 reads TGTGCCAGCAGTTCGACAGGGGGTAGAGACGAGCAGTACTTC.

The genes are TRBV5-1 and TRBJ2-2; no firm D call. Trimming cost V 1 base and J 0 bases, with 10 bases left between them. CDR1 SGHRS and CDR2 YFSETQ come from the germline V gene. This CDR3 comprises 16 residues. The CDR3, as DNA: TGCGCCAGCAGCTTGATCGGCGGCTCGAACACCGGGGAGCTGTTTTTT. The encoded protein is CASSLIGGSNTGELFF.

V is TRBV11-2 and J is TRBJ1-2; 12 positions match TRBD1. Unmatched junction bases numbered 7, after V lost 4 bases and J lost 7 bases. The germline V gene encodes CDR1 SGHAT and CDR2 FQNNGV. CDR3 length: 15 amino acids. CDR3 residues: CASSSSGTGGIGYTF. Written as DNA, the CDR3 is TGTGCCAGCAGCTCTTCCGGGACAGGGGGCATTGGCTACACCTTC.